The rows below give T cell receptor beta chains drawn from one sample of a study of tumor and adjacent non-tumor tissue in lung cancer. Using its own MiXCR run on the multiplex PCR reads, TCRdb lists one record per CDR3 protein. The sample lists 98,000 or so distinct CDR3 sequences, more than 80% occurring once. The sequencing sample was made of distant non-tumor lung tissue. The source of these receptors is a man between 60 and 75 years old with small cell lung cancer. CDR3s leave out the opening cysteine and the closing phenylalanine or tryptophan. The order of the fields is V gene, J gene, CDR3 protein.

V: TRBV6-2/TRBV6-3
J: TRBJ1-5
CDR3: ANAAGHGNQPQL

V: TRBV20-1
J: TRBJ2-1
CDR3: SDRDDGLGDEQF

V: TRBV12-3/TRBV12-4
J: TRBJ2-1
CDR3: ACSLAGSANEQF

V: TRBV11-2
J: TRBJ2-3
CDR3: TSSLALASPDTQY

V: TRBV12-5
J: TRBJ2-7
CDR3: TSGLPRDEQY

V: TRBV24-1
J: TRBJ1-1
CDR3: ATSQPGTEPF

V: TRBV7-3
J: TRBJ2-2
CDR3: ASSPTATGELF

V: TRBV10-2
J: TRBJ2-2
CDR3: ASSASISIGELF

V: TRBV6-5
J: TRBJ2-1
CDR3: ASSYSTWGLADNKQL

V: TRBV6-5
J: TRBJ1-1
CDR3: ASTKTVNTEAF

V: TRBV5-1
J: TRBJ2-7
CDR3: ASSISYEQY

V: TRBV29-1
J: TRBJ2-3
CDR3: SARQGISIDTQY

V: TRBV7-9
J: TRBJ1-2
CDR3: ASSTIRDTQPYGYT

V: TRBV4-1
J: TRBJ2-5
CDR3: ASCLNPGLAEETQY

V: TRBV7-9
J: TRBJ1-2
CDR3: ASSLGAKYGYT

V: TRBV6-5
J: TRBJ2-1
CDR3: ASGEAFGASGGVPSSYNEQF

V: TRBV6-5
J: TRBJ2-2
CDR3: ASQRGWGTGELF